These 20 T cell receptor beta chains originate from one sample sequenced in a study of T cell repertoires in cytomegalovirus infection. The antigens for these receptors are not known. TCRdb used MiXCR to reprocess the reads, holding one entry per CDR3 protein. The sample lists 650,000 to 900,000 distinct CDR3 sequences, 25% to 30% occurring once. Here the sequenced sample was cultured CD8+ T cells from PBMCs, taken from culture after CMV antigen stimulation. The receptors originated from a human donor in good health (CMV status not recorded). Some clones in this sample may be carry-over from other donors' samples.

The V gene is TRBV27, the J gene TRBJ1-1; D is undetermined. The CDR3 is 13 residues long. Germline values: CDR1 MNHEY, CDR2 SMNVEV (reference sequence). Trimming took off 6 bases at V and 4 bases at J, with 12 bases between the two ends. The CDR3 sequence: CASRLGSVTEAFF. In DNA, the CDR3 is TGTGCCAGCAGGCTAGGGTCGGTCACTGAAGCTTTCTTT.

DNA of the CDR3: TGTGCCAGCAGTGAAGTTACAGGGAAGAATGGCTACACCTTC. Its protein product is CASSEVTGKNGYTF. The chain couples TRBV2 to TRBJ1-2; D is possibly TRBD1 (6 bases). From germline, CDR1 is SNHLY and CDR2 FYNNEI. The CDR3 loop spans 14 amino acids. Trimming left V 1 base short and J 6 bases short, with 12 bases between.

This clonotype was counted a few times. V usage is TRBV11-1 and J usage is TRBJ1-2, with 12 bases aligning to TRBD1. CDR1 and CDR2 from the germline V gene are SGHAT and FQDESV (reference sequence). The V and J ends lost 5 bases and 4 bases, in that order; junction bases with no gene match: 11. The CDR3 is 17 amino acids. The CDR3 DNA sequence: TGTGCCAGCAGCAAAGGGACAGGGGGCGCGATCGGCTATGGCTACACCTTC. This codes for CASSKGTGGAIGYGYTF.

This chain connects TRBV10-3 to TRBJ2-4, with TRBD1 matching 8 bases. The J segment lost 0 bases and the V segment lost 2 bases, leaving 12 bases of the junction unmatched. Germline V gene data show CDR1 as ENHRY and CDR2 as SYGVKD. The CDR3 is 19 residues long. This CDR3 is CAISEEVTGDPSAKNIQYF. The CDR3 region has the DNA TGTGCCATCAGTGAGGAGGTGACAGGGGACCCTTCAGCCAAAAACATTCAGTACTTC.

The V gene is TRBV4-2, the J gene TRBJ2-3; D gene ambiguous. The CDR3 has 13 residues. Trimming removed 6 bases at V and 0 bases at J, with 7 bases between. CDR1 and CDR2 from the germline V gene are LGHNA and YNFKEQ. The CDR3 loop reads CASRVISTDTQYF. The CDR3 DNA reads TGTGCCAGCAGAGTCATTAGCACAGATACGCAGTATTTT.

This clonotype was recorded a few times. The chain has TRBV6-1 and TRBJ2-5; TRBD2 agrees at 14 bases. The trim removed 6 bases at V and 1 base at J, leaving 4 bases unmatched. The germline gives CDR1 MNHNS, CDR2 SASEGT. The length of the CDR3 is 16 residues. The CDR3: CASRIGLAGGQETQYF. Here the CDR3 DNA reads TGTGCCAGCAGAATTGGACTAGCGGGGGGCCAAGAGACCCAGTACTTC.

The CDR3 is CASSTPPGRGDGYTF. In DNA form, the CDR3 reads TGTGCCAGTAGTACCCCCCCAGGCAGGGGCGATGGCTACACCTTC. The chain combines TRBV19 with TRBJ1-2; a possible D gene is TRBD1 (6 bases). The CDR3 sequence is 15 residues long. Germline V lookup: CDR1 LNHDA, CDR2 SQIVND (reference sequence). The ends were cut back, 4 bases at V and 6 bases at J, with 18 bases in the middle.

This clonotype was detected a few times. In nucleotides, the CDR3 is TGTGCCAGCAGCTCCCCGCCCAGGGGTTCTGGGGCCAACGTCCTGACTTTC. It yields the protein CASSSPPRGSGANVLTF. The V call is TRBV7-9, the J call TRBJ2-6; maybe TRBD1 (6 bases). Germline V gene lookup returns CDR1 SEHNR and CDR2 FQNEAQ (reference sequence). CDR3 length equals 17 residues. The germline V and J ends were trimmed by 4 bases and 1 base, with 14 bases remaining between them.

The V and J genes are TRBV23-1 and TRBJ2-2; tentatively, D is TRBD1 (6 bases). TRBV23-1 is known as an ORF, though its function is uncertain. The CDR3 loop spans 15 amino acids. Trimming left V 6 bases short and J 2 bases short, with 13 bases between. CDR3 coding DNA: TGCGCCAGCAGCCCCGCCAGGGGAAACACCGGGGAGCTGTTTTTT. Its protein is CASSPARGNTGELFF.

The rearrangement uses TRBV7-2 and TRBJ1-3; D ambiguous. V lost 8 bases and J 0 bases, leaving 14 bases between the germline ends. The CDR3 is 15 amino acids. Germline assignment: CDR1 SGHTA and CDR2 FQGNSA. The DNA of the CDR3 is TGTGCCAGCCGGTTGGACGGGGACTCTGGAAACACCATATATTTT. Amino acids: CASRLDGDSGNTIYF.

The chain has TRBV10-3 and TRBJ1-1, with a tentative D call TRBD1 (6 bases). The V end lost 6 bases, the J end lost 0 bases, and 17 bases lay between the germline ends. Germline V lookup: CDR1 ENHRY, CDR2 SYGVKD. This CDR3 contains 16 residues. Here the CDR3 DNA reads TGTGCCATCAGGGCCGGGGGAGGGGGGCTGAACACTGAAGCTTTCTTT. Translating it yields CAIRAGGGGLNTEAFF.

This rearrangement joins TRBV6-2 or TRBV6-3 to TRBJ1-5, with D unresolved. Between the trimmed V and J ends, which lost 7 bases and 0 bases, there was a span of 10 bases. CDR3 length equals 14 residues. Germline-derived CDR1 and CDR2 are MNHEY and SVGEGT. CDR3 sequence: CASKGWDSNQPQHF. CDR3 DNA sequence: TGTGCCAGCAAAGGTTGGGATAGCAATCAGCCCCAGCATTTT.

A few counts support this clonotype. The genes are TRBV2 and TRBJ1-2; a weak D match, TRBD1 (5 bases). The germline V gene encodes CDR1 SNHLY and CDR2 FYNNEI. The CDR3 length is 14 residues. V was shortened by 2 bases and J by 4 bases, with 11 bases between the two germline ends. CDR3 loop: CASSEWGSFYGYTF. The CDR3 nucleotides read TGTGCCAGCAGTGAATGGGGCAGCTTCTATGGCTACACCTTC. The whole variable domain, remainder taken from reference TRBV2 and TRBJ1-2, is EPEVTQTPSHQVTQMGQEVILRCVPISNHLYFYWYRQILGQKVEFLVSFYNNEISEKSEIFDDQFSVERPDGSNFTLKIRSTKLEDSAMYFCASSEWGSFYGYTFGSGTRLTVV.

This clonotype was seen more than once but under ten times. The chain is built from TRBV29-1 and TRBJ2-5, with D maybe TRBD1 (7 bases). With 6 bases removed from V and 4 bases from J, the gap between germline ends came to 15 bases. The germline V gene encodes CDR1 SQVTM and CDR2 ANQGSEA. The CDR3 is made up of 13 amino acids. The CDR3 here is CSVLTGTRETQYF. The CDR3 DNA reads TGCAGCGTCCTGACAGGGACTCGAGAGACCCAGTACTTC.

Only a few counts were recorded for this clonotype. The rearrangement joins TRBV12-5 to TRBJ2-2, with 8 bases identical to TRBD1. Germline CDR1 and CDR2: LGHNT and FRNRAP. The ends lost 3 bases at V and 3 bases at J; junction bases unmatched: 12. CDR3 size: 18 residues. The CDR3 reads CASGFTITGGMDTGELFF. For the CDR3, the DNA is TGTGCTAGTGGTTTTACTATCACAGGGGGTATGGACACCGGGGAGCTGTTTTTT.

The gene calls are TRBV12-5 and TRBJ2-2; D might be TRBD2 (6 bases). With 3 bases removed from V and 4 bases from J, the gap between germline ends came to 12 bases. The germline V gene has CDR1 LGHNT and CDR2 FRNRAP. The CDR3 loop spans 15 amino acids. CDR3 protein: CASGLTGDLTGELFF. CDR3 coding DNA: TGTGCTAGTGGTTTAACGGGGGACCTCACCGGGGAGCTGTTTTTT.

The J gene is TRBJ2-1, the V gene TRBV5-1; possible D gene TRBD2, 6 bases. V dropped 2 bases and J dropped 1 base, with 10 bases sitting between them. Germline V gives CDR1 SGHRS, CDR2 YFSETQ. The CDR3 loop spans 15 amino acids. The CDR3 spells CASSFVGGSYNEQFF. In DNA form, the CDR3 reads TGCGCCAGCAGCTTTGTTGGGGGGTCCTACAATGAGCAGTTCTTC. Based on the CDR3 plus reference TRBV5-1 and TRBJ2-1, the full variable domain is KAGVTQTPRYLIKTRGQQVTLSCSPISGHRSVSWYQQTPGQGLQFLFEYFSETQRNKGNFPGRFSGRQFSNSRSEMNVSTLELGDSALYLCASSFVGGSYNEQFFGPGTRLTVL.

This clonotype was detected a few times. The rearrangement uses TRBV12-3 or TRBV12-4 and TRBJ2-7; TRBD1 might be the D (5 bases). The CDR3 runs 12 residues. With 5 bases removed from V and 3 bases from J, the gap between germline ends came to 8 bases. The CDR3 region is CASSDSLYEQYF. CDR3 nucleotide sequence: TGTGCCAGCAGTGACAGTCTCTACGAGCAGTACTTC.

The rearrangement joins TRBV28 to TRBJ1-2; D gene ambiguous. The V end was cut by 3 bases, the J end by 4 bases, with 9 bases between. Germline values: CDR1 MDHEN, CDR2 SYDVKM. The CDR3 length is 13 residues. The CDR3 loop is CASSFSPFYGYTF. The CDR3 nucleotides read TGTGCCAGCAGTTTTTCCCCTTTCTATGGCTACACCTTC.

This clonotype was seen a few times. This chain connects TRBV4-1 to TRBJ1-5; D may be TRBD1 (5 bases). The CDR3 is 15 amino acids. The ends were cut back, 4 bases at V and 4 bases at J, with 14 bases in the middle. Germline V CDR1 and CDR2: MGHRA, YSYEKL. The CDR3 region has the DNA TGCGCCAGCAGCCTCCGACTGGGGGGTAATCAGCCCCAGCATTTT. This translates into CASSLRLGGNQPQHF.